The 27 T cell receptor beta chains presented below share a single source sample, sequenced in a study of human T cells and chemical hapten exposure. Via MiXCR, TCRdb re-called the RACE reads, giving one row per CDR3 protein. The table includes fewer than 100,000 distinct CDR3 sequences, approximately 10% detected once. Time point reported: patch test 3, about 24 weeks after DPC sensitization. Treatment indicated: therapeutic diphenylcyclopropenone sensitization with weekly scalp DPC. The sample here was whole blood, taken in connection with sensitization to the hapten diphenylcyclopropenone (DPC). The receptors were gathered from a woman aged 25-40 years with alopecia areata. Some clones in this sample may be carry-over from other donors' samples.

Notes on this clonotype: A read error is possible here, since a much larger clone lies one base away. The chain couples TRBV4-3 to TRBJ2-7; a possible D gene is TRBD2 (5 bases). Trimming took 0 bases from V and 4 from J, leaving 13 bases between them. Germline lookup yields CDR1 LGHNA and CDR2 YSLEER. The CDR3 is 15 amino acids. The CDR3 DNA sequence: TGCGCCAGCAGCCAAGAGAGGGCAGCTTCATACGAGCAGTACTTC. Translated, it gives CASSQERAASYEQYF.

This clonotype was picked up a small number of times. The CDR3 is CSAWDMNQPQHF. The CDR3 DNA is TGCAGTGCTTGGGATATGAATCAGCCCCAGCATTTT. This chain connects TRBV20-1 to TRBJ1-5; D is unclear. V gave up 5 bases and J gave up 4 bases, with 9 bases separating them. Germline CDR1 reads DFQATT; CDR2 reads SNEGSKA (reference sequence). This CDR3 is built from 12 residues.

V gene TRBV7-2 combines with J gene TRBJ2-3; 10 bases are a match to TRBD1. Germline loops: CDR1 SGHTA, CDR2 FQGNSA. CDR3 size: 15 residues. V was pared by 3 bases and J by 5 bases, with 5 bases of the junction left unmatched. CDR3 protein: CASSFRDRGRDTQYF. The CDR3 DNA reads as TGTGCCAGCAGCTTCCGGGACAGGGGTCGAGATACGCAGTATTTT.

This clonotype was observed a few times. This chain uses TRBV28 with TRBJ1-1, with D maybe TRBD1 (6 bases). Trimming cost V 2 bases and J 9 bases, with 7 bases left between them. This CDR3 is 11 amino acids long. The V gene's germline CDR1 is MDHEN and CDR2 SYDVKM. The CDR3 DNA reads TGTGCCAGCAGTTTAACAGGGAAAGCTTTCTTT. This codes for CASSLTGKAFF.

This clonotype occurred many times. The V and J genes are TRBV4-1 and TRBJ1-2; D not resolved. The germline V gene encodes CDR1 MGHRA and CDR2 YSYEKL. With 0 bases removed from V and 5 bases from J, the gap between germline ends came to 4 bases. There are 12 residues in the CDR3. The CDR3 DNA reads TGCGCCAGCAGCCAAGACACATATGGCTACACCTTC. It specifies CASSQDTYGYTF.

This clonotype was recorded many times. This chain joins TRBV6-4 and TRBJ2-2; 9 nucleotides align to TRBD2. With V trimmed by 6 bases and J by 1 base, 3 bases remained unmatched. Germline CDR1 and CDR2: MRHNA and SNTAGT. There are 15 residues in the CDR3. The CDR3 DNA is TGTGCCAGCAGCGCGACTAGCGGGAACACCGGGGAGCTGTTTTTT. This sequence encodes CASSATSGNTGELFF.

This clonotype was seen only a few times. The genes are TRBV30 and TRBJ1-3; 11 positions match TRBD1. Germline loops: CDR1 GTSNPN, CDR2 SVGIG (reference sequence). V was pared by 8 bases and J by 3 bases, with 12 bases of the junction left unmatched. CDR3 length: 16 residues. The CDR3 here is CAGGQGAEYGGNTIYF. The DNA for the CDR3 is TGTGCCGGAGGACAGGGGGCAGAGTACGGTGGAAACACCATATATTTT.

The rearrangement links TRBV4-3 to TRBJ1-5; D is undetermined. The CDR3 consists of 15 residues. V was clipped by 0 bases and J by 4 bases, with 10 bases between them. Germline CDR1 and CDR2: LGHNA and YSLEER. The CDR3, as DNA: TGCGCCAGCAGCCAAGATTGGCTGGGGAATCAGCCCCAGCATTTT. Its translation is CASSQDWLGNQPQHF.

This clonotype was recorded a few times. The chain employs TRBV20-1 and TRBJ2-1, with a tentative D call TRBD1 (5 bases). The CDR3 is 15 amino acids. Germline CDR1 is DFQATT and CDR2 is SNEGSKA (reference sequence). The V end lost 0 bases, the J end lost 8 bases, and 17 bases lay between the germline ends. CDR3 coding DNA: TGCAGTGCTAGAGAGGCAGGGCGGAATGACCATGAGCAGTTCTTC. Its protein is CSAREAGRNDHEQFF.

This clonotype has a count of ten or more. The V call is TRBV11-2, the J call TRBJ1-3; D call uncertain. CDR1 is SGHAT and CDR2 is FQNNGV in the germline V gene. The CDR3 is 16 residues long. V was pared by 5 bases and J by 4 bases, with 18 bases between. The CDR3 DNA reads TGTGCCAGCAGCCAGCAAGTGGGGTCAAGGGGAAACACCATATATTTT. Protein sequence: CASSQQVGSRGNTIYF.

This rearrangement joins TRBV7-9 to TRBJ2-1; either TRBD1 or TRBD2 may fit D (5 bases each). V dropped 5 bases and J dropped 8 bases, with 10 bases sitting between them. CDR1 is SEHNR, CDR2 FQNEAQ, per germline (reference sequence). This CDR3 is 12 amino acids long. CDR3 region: CASSPEGYEQFF. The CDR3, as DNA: TGTGCCAGCAGCCCAGAGGGGTATGAGCAGTTCTTC.

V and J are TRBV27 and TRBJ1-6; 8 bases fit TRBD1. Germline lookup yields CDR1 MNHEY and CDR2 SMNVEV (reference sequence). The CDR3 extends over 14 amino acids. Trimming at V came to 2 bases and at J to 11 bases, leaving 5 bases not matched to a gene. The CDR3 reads CASSLVRGQAPLHF. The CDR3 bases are TGTGCCAGCAGTTTAGTCAGGGGGCAGGCACCCCTCCACTTT.

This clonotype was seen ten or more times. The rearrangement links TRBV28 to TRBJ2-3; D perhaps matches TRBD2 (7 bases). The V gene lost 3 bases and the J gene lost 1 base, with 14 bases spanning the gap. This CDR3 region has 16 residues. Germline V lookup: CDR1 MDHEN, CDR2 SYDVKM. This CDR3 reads CASSLGRGRGTDTQYF. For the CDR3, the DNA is TGTGCCAGCAGTTTGGGGCGGGGGCGCGGCACAGATACGCAGTATTTT.

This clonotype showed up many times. The CDR3 is CASSPLGLADTDTQYF. DNA of the CDR3: TGTGCCAGCAGCCCGTTGGGGCTAGCGGACACAGATACGCAGTATTTT. The chain combines TRBV9 with TRBJ2-3; 7 bases align to TRBD2. Germline V lookup: CDR1 SGDLS, CDR2 YYNGEE. This CDR3 region has 16 residues. Losses at the gene ends were 4 bases for V and 2 bases for J; bases not matched to a gene: 10.

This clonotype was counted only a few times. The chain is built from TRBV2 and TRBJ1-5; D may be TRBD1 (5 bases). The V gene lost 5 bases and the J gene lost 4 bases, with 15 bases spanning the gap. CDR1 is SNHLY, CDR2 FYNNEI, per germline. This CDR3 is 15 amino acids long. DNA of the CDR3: TGTGCCAGCAGTTGGGCCAGGGATAGTAATCAGCCCCAGCATTTT. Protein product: CASSWARDSNQPQHF.

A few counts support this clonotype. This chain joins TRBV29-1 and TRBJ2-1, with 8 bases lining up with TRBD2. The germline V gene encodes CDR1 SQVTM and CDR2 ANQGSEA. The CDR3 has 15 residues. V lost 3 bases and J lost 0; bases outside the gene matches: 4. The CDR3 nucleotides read TGCAGCGTTGATATAGCGGGAAGCTCCTACAATGAGCAGTTCTTC. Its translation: CSVDIAGSSYNEQFF.

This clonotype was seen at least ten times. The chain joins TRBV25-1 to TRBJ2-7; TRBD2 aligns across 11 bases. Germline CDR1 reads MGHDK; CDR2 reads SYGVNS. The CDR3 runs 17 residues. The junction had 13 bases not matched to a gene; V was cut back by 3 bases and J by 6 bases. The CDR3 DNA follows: TGTGCCAGCAGTGAGCTAGCGGGAGGACTAGGACGGGGCGAGCAGTACTTC. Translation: CASSELAGGLGRGEQYF.

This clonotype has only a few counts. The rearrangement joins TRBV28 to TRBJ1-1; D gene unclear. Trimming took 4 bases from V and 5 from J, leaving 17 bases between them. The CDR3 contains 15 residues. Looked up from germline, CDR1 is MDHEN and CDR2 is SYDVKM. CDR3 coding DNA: TGTGCCAGCAGTTCTCCCACGCTTAGAGAGACTGAAGCTTTCTTT. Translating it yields CASSSPTLRETEAFF.

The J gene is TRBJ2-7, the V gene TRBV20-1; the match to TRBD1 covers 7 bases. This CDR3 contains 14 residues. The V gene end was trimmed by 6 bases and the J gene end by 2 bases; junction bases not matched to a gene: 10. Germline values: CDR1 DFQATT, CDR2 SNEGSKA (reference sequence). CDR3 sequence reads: CSARGPTGAYEQYF. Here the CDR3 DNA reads TGCAGTGCCCGGGGACCTACAGGGGCCTACGAGCAGTACTTC.

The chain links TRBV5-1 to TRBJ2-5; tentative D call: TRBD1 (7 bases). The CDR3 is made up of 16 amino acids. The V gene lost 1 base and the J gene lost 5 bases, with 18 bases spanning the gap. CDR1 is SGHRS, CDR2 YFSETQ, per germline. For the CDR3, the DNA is TGCGCCAGCAGCTTGAGACAGGGAGGTTTGTTTGAGACCCAGTACTTC. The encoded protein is CASSLRQGGLFETQYF. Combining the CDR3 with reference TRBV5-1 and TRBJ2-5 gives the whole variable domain KAGVTQTPRYLIKTRGQQVTLSCSPISGHRSVSWYQQTPGQGLQFLFEYFSETQRNKGNFPGRFSGRQFSNSRSEMNVSTLELGDSALYLCASSLRQGGLFETQYFGPGTRLLVL.

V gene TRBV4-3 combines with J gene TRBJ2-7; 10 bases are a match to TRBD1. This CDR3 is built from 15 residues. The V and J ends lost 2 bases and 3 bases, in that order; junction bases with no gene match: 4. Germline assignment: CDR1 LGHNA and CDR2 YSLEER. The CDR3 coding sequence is TGCGCCAGCAGCCAACAGACAGGGGGCAACTACGAGCAGTACTTC. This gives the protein CASSQQTGGNYEQYF.

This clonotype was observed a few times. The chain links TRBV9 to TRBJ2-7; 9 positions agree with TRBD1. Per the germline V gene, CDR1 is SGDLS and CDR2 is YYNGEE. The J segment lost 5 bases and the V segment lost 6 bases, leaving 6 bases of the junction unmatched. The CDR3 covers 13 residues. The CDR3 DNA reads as TGTGCCAGCAAAGAAACAGGGGGCAACGAGCAGTACTTC. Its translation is CASKETGGNEQYF.

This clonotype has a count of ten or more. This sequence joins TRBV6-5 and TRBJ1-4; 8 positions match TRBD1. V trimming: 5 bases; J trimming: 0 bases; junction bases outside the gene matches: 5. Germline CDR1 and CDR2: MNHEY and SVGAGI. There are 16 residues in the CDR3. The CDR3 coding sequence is TGTGCCAGCAGTCGAGGACAGGGTCCAACTAATGAAAAACTGTTTTTT. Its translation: CASSRGQGPTNEKLFF.

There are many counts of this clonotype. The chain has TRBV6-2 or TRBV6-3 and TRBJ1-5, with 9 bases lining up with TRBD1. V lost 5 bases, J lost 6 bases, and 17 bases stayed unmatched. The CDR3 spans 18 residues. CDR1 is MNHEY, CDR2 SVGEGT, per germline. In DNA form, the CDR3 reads TGTGCCAGCAGTCTCTCCGATCGGGACAGGGAATCGATTCAGCCCCAGCATTTT. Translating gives CASSLSDRDRESIQPQHF.

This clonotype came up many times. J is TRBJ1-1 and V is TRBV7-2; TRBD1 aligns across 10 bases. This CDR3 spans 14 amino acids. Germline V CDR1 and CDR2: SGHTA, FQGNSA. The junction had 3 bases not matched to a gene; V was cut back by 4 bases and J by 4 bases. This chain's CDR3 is CASSSRQGATEAFF. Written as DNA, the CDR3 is TGTGCCAGCAGCTCCCGACAGGGGGCCACTGAAGCTTTCTTT.

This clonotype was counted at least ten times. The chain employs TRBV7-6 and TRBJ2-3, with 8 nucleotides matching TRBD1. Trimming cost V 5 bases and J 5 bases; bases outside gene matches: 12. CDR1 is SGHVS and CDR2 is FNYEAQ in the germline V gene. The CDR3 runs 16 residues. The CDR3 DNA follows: TGTGCCAGCAGCAACTCCAGGGGGCTCGTCAAAGATACGCAGTATTTT. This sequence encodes CASSNSRGLVKDTQYF. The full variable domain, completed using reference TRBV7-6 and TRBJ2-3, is GAGVSQSPRYKVTKRGQDVALRCDPISGHVSLYWYRQALGQGPEFLTYFNYEAQQDKSGLPNDRFSAERPEGSISTLTIQRTEQRDSAMYRCASSNSRGLVKDTQYFGPGTRLTVL.

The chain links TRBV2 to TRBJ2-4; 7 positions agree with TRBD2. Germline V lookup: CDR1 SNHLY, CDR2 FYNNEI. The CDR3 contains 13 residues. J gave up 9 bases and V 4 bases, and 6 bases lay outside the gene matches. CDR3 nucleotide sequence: TGTGCCAGCAGTGTTATGGGGGAGGGCATTCAGTACTTC. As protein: CASSVMGEGIQYF.